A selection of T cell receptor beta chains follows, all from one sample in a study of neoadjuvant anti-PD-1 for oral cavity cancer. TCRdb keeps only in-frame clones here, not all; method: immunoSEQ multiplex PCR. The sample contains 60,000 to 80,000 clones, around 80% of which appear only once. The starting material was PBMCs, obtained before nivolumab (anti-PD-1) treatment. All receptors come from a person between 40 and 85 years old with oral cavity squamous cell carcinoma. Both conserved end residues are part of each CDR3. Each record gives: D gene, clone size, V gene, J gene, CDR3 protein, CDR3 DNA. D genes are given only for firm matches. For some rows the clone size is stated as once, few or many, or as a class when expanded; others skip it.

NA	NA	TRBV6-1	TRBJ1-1	CASSAQGGTEAFF	TGTGCCAGCAGTGCACAGGGAGGCACTGAAGCTTTCTTT
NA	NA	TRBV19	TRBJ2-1	CASRVDRSSYNEQFF	TGTGCCAGTAGGGTGGACCGGAGCTCCTACAATGAGCAGTTCTTC
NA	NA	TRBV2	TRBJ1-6	CASSEGQVRPPLHF	TGTGCCAGCAGTGAAGGCCAGGTTAGGCCACCCCTCCACTTT
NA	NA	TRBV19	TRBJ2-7	CASSIDRGREGREQYF	TGTGCCAGTAGTATAGATCGAGGACGCGAGGGGCGCGAGCAGTACTTC
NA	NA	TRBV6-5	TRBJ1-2	CASTKGTSNYGYTF	TGTGCCAGCACCAAGGGGACATCCAACTATGGCTACACCTTC
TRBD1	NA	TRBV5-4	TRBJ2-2	CASSFKGARRTGELFF	TGTGCCAGCAGCTTTAAGGGGGCGAGACGGACCGGGGAGCTGTTTTTT
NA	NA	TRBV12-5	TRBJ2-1	CASGANPRDEQFF	TGTGCTAGTGGTGCGAACCCTAGGGATGAGCAGTTCTTC
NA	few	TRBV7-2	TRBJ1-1	CASSSQGWGEAFF	TGTGCCAGCAGCTCTCAAGGTTGGGGTGAAGCTTTCTTT
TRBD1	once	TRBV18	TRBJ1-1	CASSLGQGNEAFF	TGTGCCAGCTCCCTGGGACAGGGCAATGAAGCTTTCTTT
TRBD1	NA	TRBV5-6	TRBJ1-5	CASSFGRGRNQPQHF	TGTGCCAGCAGCTTTGGGAGGGGGCGAAATCAGCCCCAGCATTTT
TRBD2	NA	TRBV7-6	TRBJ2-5	CASSLTRLAGTETQYF	TGTGCCAGCAGCCTCACGCGGCTAGCGGGTACAGAGACCCAGTACTTC
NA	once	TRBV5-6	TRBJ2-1	CASSIYDRGPGREQFF	TGTGCCAGCAGCATATACGACAGGGGACCCGGGAGGGAGCAGTTCTTC
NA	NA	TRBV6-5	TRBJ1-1	CASRNRGNTEAFF	TGTGCCAGCAGAAACCGGGGGAACACTGAAGCTTTCTTT
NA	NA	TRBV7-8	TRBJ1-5	CASSLPGVNQPQHF	TGTGCCAGCAGCTTACCAGGGGTTAATCAGCCCCAGCATTTT
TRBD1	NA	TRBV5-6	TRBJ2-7	CASSSDGTGGWYEQYF	TGTGCCAGCAGCTCCGACGGGACAGGGGGATGGTACGAGCAGTACTTC
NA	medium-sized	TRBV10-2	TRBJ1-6	CASSELPGTYNSPLHF	TGCGCCAGCAGTGAGCTCCCGGGGACCTATAATTCACCCCTCCACTTT
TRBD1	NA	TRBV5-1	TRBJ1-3	CASSWTGAGSGNTIYF	TGCGCCAGCAGCTGGACAGGGGCCGGCTCTGGAAACACCATATATTTT
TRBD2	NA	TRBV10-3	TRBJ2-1	CACRSGVPLSEQFF	TGTGCCTGCAGGAGCGGGGTGCCTCTTAGTGAGCAGTTCTTC
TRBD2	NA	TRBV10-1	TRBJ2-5	CASSELSGLAGETQYF	TGCGCCAGCAGTGAGTTAAGTGGACTAGCTGGAGAGACCCAGTACTTC
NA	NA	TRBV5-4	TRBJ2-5	CASSVEWREETQYF	TGTGCCAGCAGCGTAGAGTGGCGGGAAGAGACCCAGTACTTC
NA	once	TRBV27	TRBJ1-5	CASSPATNQPQHF	TGTGCCAGCAGCCCAGCCACGAATCAGCCCCAGCATTTT
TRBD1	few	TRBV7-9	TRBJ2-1	CASSSRTGTYNEQFF	TGTGCCAGCAGCTCGAGGACAGGGACATACAATGAGCAGTTCTTC
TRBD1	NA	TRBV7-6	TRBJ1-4	CASSFRQGGFTNEKLFF	TGTGCCAGCAGCTTCCGACAGGGGGGGTTCACTAATGAAAAACTGTTTTTT
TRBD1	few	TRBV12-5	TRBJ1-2	CASGLVDRGGVLRENNYGYTF	TGTGCTAGTGGTTTGGTGGACAGGGGAGGGGTTCTTCGCGAAAATAACTATGGCTACACCTTC
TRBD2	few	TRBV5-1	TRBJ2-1	CASSLDPFLAGGPYNEQFF	TGCGCCAGCAGCTTGGACCCCTTTTTAGCGGGAGGGCCTTACAATGAGCAGTTCTTC
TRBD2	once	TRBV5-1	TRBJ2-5	CASSRLRTSGSGETQYF	TGCGCCAGCAGCCGCCTCCGGACTAGCGGGAGTGGGGAGACCCAGTACTTC
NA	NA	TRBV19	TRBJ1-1	CASSPQPTVNTEAFF	TGTGCCAGTAGTCCCCAGCCGACAGTCAACACTGAAGCTTTCTTT
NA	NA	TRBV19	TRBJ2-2	CASSTHGSTGELFF	TGTGCCAGTAGTACCCACGGTAGCACCGGGGAGCTGTTTTTT
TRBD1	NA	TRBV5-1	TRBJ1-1	CASSTPAGGNTEAFF	TGCGCCAGCAGCACCCCGGCAGGGGGTAACACTGAAGCTTTCTTT
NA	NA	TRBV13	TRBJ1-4	CASSLAREGRGEKLFF	TGTGCCAGCAGCTTGGCGAGGGAAGGCCGTGGGGAAAAACTGTTTTTT
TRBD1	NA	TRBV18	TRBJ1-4	CASSPPGQGGEKLFF	TGTGCCAGCTCACCACCGGGCCAGGGGGGTGAAAAACTGTTTTTT
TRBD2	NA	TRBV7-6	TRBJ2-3	CASSAGTSGSTDTQYF	TGTGCCAGCAGCGCCGGGACTAGCGGGAGTACAGATACGCAGTATTTT
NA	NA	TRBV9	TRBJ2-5	CASSRGSKETQYF	TGTGCCAGCAGCAGAGGCAGCAAGGAGACCCAGTACTTC
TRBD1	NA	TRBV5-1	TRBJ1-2	CASREQGRWGYTF	TGCGCCAGCAGAGAACAGGGGCGTTGGGGCTACACCTTC
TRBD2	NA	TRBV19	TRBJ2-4	CASSIVISGRDWDIQYF	TGTGCCAGTAGTATCGTGATTAGCGGGAGGGATTGGGACATTCAGTACTTC
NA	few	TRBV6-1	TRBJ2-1	CASKPAGNEQFF	TGTGCCAGCAAACCAGCCGGAAATGAGCAGTTCTTC
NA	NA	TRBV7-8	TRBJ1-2	CASSASEPLYGYTF	TGTGCCAGCAGCGCCAGTGAGCCCCTCTATGGCTACACCTTC
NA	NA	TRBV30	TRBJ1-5	CAWSAGVSNQPQHF	TGTGCCTGGAGTGCGGGGGTTAGCAATCAGCCCCAGCATTTT
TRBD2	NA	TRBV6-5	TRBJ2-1	CASRSTSGSYNEQFF	TGTGCCAGCAGAAGTACTAGCGGCTCCTACAATGAGCAGTTCTTC
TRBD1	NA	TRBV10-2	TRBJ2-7	CASSGGQGAREQYF	TGCGCCAGCAGTGGGGGACAGGGGGCGAGGGAGCAGTACTTC
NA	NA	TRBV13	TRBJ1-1	CASSFSSANTEAFF	TGTGCCAGCAGCTTTTCATCCGCGAACACTGAAGCTTTCTTT
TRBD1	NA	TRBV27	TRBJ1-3	CASSLNRGTGNTIYF	TGTGCCAGCAGTTTAAACAGGGGGACTGGAAACACCATATATTTT
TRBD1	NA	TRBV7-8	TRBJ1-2	CASSLVGRDRGDGYTF	TGTGCCAGCAGCTTAGTGGGGAGAGACAGGGGGGATGGCTACACCTTC
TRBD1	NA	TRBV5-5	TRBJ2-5	CASSLQGETQYF	TGTGCCAGCAGCTTACAGGGGGAGACCCAGTACTTC
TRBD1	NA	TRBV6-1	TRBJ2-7	CASSARDRSYEQYF	TGTGCCAGCAGTGCCCGGGACAGGAGCTACGAGCAGTACTTC
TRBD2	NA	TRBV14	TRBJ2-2	CASSQGGAGNTGELFF	TGTGCCAGCAGCCAAGGCGGAGCGGGAAACACCGGGGAGCTGTTTTTT
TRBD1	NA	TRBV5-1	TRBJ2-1	CASSPQTGNNEQFF	TGCGCCAGCAGCCCCCAGACAGGGAACAATGAGCAGTTCTTC
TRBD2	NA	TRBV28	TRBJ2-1	CASSRTSGNNEQFF	TGTGCCAGCAGTCGGACTAGCGGAAACAATGAGCAGTTCTTC
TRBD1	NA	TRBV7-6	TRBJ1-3	CASSLDQGAYGNTIYF	TGTGCCAGCAGCTTAGATCAGGGGGCGTATGGAAACACCATATATTTT
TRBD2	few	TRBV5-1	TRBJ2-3	CASKAASGRGADTQYF	TGCGCCAGCAAAGCGGCTAGCGGGAGAGGGGCGGATACGCAGTATTTT
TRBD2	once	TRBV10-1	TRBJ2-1	CASSGGTSLPNEQFF	TGCGCCAGCAGTGGTGGGACTAGCCTTCCCAATGAGCAGTTCTTC
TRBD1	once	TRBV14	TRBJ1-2	CASSLGQLYGYTF	TGTGCCAGCAGCCTGGGACAGCTCTATGGCTACACCTTC
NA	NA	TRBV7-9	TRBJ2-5	CASSPKGHTSETQYF	TGTGCCAGCAGCCCCAAAGGACACACTAGCGAGACCCAGTACTTC